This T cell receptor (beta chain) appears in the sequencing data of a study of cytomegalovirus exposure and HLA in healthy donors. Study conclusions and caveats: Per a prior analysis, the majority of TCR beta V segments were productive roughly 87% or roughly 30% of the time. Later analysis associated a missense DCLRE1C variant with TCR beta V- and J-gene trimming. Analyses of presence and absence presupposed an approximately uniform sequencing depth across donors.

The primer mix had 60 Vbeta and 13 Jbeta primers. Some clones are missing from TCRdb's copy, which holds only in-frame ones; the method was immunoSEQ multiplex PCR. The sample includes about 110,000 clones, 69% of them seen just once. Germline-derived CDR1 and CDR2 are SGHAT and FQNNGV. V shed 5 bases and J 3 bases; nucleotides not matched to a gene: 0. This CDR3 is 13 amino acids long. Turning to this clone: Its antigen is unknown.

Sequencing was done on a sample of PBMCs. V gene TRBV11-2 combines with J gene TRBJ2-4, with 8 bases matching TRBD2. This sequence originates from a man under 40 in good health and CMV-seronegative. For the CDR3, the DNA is TGTGCCAGCAGCCGGGGGGGCAAAAACATTCAGTACTTC. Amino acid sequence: CASSRGGKNIQYF. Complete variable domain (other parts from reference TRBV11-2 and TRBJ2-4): EAGVAQSPRYKIIEKRQSVAFWCNPISGHATLYWYQQILGQGPKLLIQFQNNGVVDDSQLPKDRFSAERLKGVDSTLKIQPAKLEDSAVYLCASSRGGKNIQYFGAGTRLSVL.